The rows below give T cell receptor beta chains drawn from one sample of a study of T cell repertoires in cytomegalovirus infection. One entry per CDR3 protein, called by TCRdb with MiXCR from the reads. The table shows 750,000 to 950,000 distinct CDR3 sequences, with about 28% occurring only once. Their antigen targets remain unknown. Sequenced material: cultured CD8+ T cells from PBMCs, taken from culture after CMV antigen stimulation. The source is a human donor in good health (CMV status not recorded). Some clones in this sample may be carry-over from other donors' samples. Each CDR3 is given with its conserved first and last residue. A D gene is named only where the DNA matches it firmly. Rows may omit the clone size; those that give it use once, few, many or a size class.

few,TRBJ2-2,TRBV2,TRBD1,CASSEPVDRANTGELFF,TGTGCCAGCAGTGAACCCGTCGACAGGGCGAACACCGGGGAGCTGTTTTTT
.,TRBJ1-1,TRBV27,.,CASSPSWGTMNTEAFF,TGTGCCAGCAGTCCATCATGGGGCACCATGAACACTGAAGCTTTCTTT
.,TRBJ1-2,TRBV20-1,TRBD1,CSARTLTGEYGYTF,TGCAGTGCTAGGACTTTAACAGGGGAATATGGCTACACCTTC
.,TRBJ2-1,TRBV4-1,.,CASSLFQVGAFEQFF,TGCGCCAGCAGCCTTTTTCAGGTCGGTGCGTTTGAGCAGTTCTTC
.,TRBJ2-7,TRBV20-1,.,CSVPSGFEYEQYF,TGCAGTGTTCCGTCAGGGTTTGAGTACGAGCAGTACTTC
.,TRBJ1-2,TRBV27,.,CASSGSFGYTF,TGTGCCAGCAGCGGGTCTTTTGGCTACACCTTC
few,TRBJ2-3,TRBV19,.,CASTAGTDTQYF,TGTGCCAGTACGGCAGGGACAGATACGCAGTATTTT
.,TRBJ2-2,TRBV19,.,CANREDMGSGELFF,TGTGCCAACAGGGAGGATATGGGTTCCGGGGAGCTGTTTTTT
.,TRBJ1-1,TRBV2,.,CASRGVEAFF,TGTGCCAGCAGAGGAGTTGAAGCTTTCTTT
.,TRBJ2-1,TRBV12-5,.,CASGLRVNEQFF,TGTGCTAGTGGATTGAGGGTCAATGAGCAGTTCTTC
many,TRBJ2-5,TRBV7-6,.,CASSLSARTVRETQYF,TGTGCCAGCAGCCTTAGCGCTCGGACTGTTCGGGAGACCCAGTACTTC
many,TRBJ2-1,TRBV7-8,.,CASSLAPGVSYNEQFF,TGTGCCAGCAGCTTAGCGCCGGGGGTCTCCTACAATGAGCAGTTCTTC
many,TRBJ2-2,TRBV7-7,.,CASSSDEGGNTGELFF,TGTGCTAGCAGCTCAGACGAGGGGGGGAACACCGGGGAGCTGTTTTTT
few,TRBJ1-2,TRBV7-3,TRBD1,CASSWTGGSYGYTF,TGTGCCAGCAGCTGGACAGGGGGTTCCTATGGCTACACCTTC
many,TRBJ1-2,TRBV7-2,.,CASSLVEGDYGYTF,TGTGCCAGCAGCTTAGTCGAAGGGGACTATGGCTACACCTTC
.,TRBJ2-6,TRBV12-5,TRBD1,CASGWTGSGANVLTF,TGTGCTAGTGGTTGGACAGGGTCTGGGGCCAACGTCCTGACTTTC
.,TRBJ2-1,TRBV2,.,CASRFRDTPYNEQFF,TGTGCCAGCAGGTTCCGGGACACCCCTTACAATGAGCAGTTCTTC
.,TRBJ1-2,TRBV29-1,TRBD1,CSVEFAGQGRYYGYTF,TGCAGCGTTGAGTTCGCGGGACAGGGGAGATACTATGGCTACACCTTC
many,TRBJ2-6,TRBV6-1,TRBD1,CASTPRDRDYSGANVLTF,TGTGCCAGCACCCCCCGGGACAGGGACTACTCTGGGGCCAACGTCCTGACTTTC
many,TRBJ2-1,TRBV2,.,CASSAFRDYNEQFF,TGTGCCAGCAGTGCCTTCCGGGACTACAATGAGCAGTTCTTC
few,TRBJ2-5,TRBV4-1,.,CASSQERAEETQYF,TGCGCCAGCAGCCAAGAACGAGCAGAAGAGACCCAGTACTTC
.,TRBJ2-7,TRBV3-1,.,CASSPTGLASYEQYF,TGTGCCAGCAGTCCAACCGGGCTAGCCTCCTACGAGCAGTACTTC
.,TRBJ2-5,TRBV4-1,TRBD2,CASSHRLAGGETQYF,TGCGCCAGCAGCCACCGTCTAGCGGGGGGAGAGACCCAGTACTTC
.,TRBJ2-5,TRBV6-2/TRBV6-3,TRBD1,CASSRGQDNEETQYF,TGTGCCAGCAGTCGGGGACAGGACAATGAAGAGACCCAGTACTTC
many,TRBJ1-4,TRBV7-6,.,CASSPPAGPNEKLFF,TGTGCCAGCAGCCCTCCGGCCGGGCCTAATGAAAAACTGTTTTTT
few,TRBJ2-1,TRBV12-5,.,CASGRDYNEQFF,TGTGCTAGTGGACGGGACTACAATGAGCAGTTCTTC
.,TRBJ2-1,TRBV2,TRBD2,CASTRGRGGAGNEQFF,TGTGCCAGCACCAGAGGTCGGGGGGGGGCAGGCAATGAGCAGTTCTTC
.,TRBJ2-7,TRBV19,.,CASSSFVGYEQYF,TGTGCCAGTAGCTCCTTCGTAGGCTACGAGCAGTACTTC
.,TRBJ2-1,TRBV11-3,TRBD2,CASSIRTSGGDEQFF,TGTGCCAGCAGCATAAGGACTAGCGGGGGTGATGAGCAGTTCTTC
many,TRBJ2-7,TRBV12-3/TRBV12-4,.,CASTSVGGGWIEQYF,TGTGCCAGCACATCGGTCGGGGGCGGGTGGATCGAGCAGTACTTC
few,TRBJ1-1,TRBV7-6,.,CASSKWNTEAFF,TGTGCCAGCAGCAAGTGGAACACTGAAGCTTTCTTT
.,TRBJ1-2,TRBV2,.,CAGYPSDRGGVYGYTF,TGTGCCGGCTACCCTTCGGACCGCGGAGGAGTATATGGCTACACCTTC
.,TRBJ1-2,TRBV2,.,CASSEAWGGGYGYTF,TGTGCCAGCAGTGAAGCCTGGGGAGGGGGCTATGGCTACACCTTC
.,TRBJ1-2,TRBV29-1,TRBD1,CSVEADRVVNGYTF,TGCAGCGTTGAAGCGGACAGGGTGGTGAACGGCTACACCTTC
few,TRBJ2-5,TRBV9,TRBD2,CASSVAGTRSQETQYF,TGTGCCAGCAGCGTAGCTGGGACTAGATCTCAAGAGACCCAGTACTTC
.,TRBJ2-5,TRBV6-5,TRBD2,CASTPGGVRETQYF,TGTGCCAGCACCCCTGGGGGGGTTAGAGAGACCCAGTACTTC
.,TRBJ1-5,TRBV27,.,CASSSQHLTGTDNQPQHF,TGTGCCAGCAGTTCCCAACACCTCACCGGGACGGACAATCAGCCCCAGCATTTT
.,TRBJ2-1,TRBV6-6,.,CASSRGERTYNEQFF,TGTGCCAGCAGCCGCGGGGAGCGTACTTACAATGAGCAGTTCTTC
.,TRBJ2-7,TRBV27,TRBD1,CASSLPGGDEQYF,TGTGCCAGCAGCTTACCAGGGGGCGACGAGCAGTACTTC
.,TRBJ1-1,TRBV27,.,CASSLSAANTEAFF,TGTGCCAGCAGTTTATCTGCCGCGAACACTGAAGCTTTCTTT
many,TRBJ1-1,TRBV7-2,TRBD1,CASSLYPRGTGITEAFF,TGTGCCAGCAGCCTGTATCCTAGGGGGACAGGGATTACTGAAGCTTTCTTT
many,TRBJ2-1,TRBV7-8,.,CASSLDTYNEQFF,TGTGCCAGCAGCTTAGACACCTACAATGAGCAGTTCTTC
few,TRBJ2-7,TRBV7-9,TRBD1,CASSFYSGTDSYEQYF,TGTGCCAGCAGTTTTTACTCCGGGACAGACTCCTACGAGCAGTACTTC
few,TRBJ2-5,TRBV7-9,TRBD2,CASSFERGFQETQYF,TGTGCCAGCAGCTTTGAGCGGGGATTCCAAGAGACCCAGTACTTC